This T cell receptor beta chain is drawn from a study of spatial heterogeneity in lung cancer (dated by TCRdb to 2018 to 2020). With regard to the full study: More beta-chain than alpha-chain transcripts were consistently detected, likely reflecting higher beta-chain transcript abundance. TCR repertoire features were related to nonsynonymous mutation counts determined by whole-exome sequencing of tumor tissue. Both alpha and beta chains were TCR-sequenced in samples taken at surgery, namely 220 tumor regions, more than 62 matched nontumor lung samples and about 58 PBMC samples. In the raw uncorrected reads, each unique combination of TCR and UMI appeared on average more than ten times. In non-small cell lung cancer, the study made a quantitative comparison of TCR alpha and beta repertoires among multiple tumor regions, matched nontumor lung and blood. Broader findings and caveats from the paper: Ubiquitous expanded tumor TCRs showed up in blood more often at tumor resection than at routine follow-up. Confirming at a functional level the hypothesis that regional TCRs recognize regional mutations was considered to require additional single-cell paired TCR alpha and beta sequencing.

The time point label on this specimen signifies: sample taken at primary tumor resection. Donors were over 60 patients with early-stage, untreated non-small cell lung cancer from the lung TRACERx cohort. Whole RNA extracted from tumor and nontumor lung tissue, or from cryopreserved PBMC samples, was used for TCR sequencing without cell sorting. A patient was chosen for TCR sequencing only when enough RNA was available from at least two tumor regions. The CDR3 runs 16 amino acids, cysteine and phenylalanine included. Of all the DNA, just the CDR3 is kept, 48 bases in frame from base 1. Looking up the germline V gene yields CDR1 SQVTM and CDR2 ANQGSEA. V is clipped by 3 bases and J by 3 bases, and the sequence between their germline boundaries is 19 bases long. This clonotype appeared many times. Its antigen has not been determined. The sample holds no much larger clone one base away, and base qualities are not on file.

Receptors were amplified or captured by 5' RACE. Sequencing used a NextSeq 500. In the TCR library protocol, a unique molecular identifier was attached to each TCR cDNA molecule so that PCR and sequencing errors could be corrected. Per the authors' processing: Decombinator tools were used for TCR identification, UMI-based error correction and CDR3 extraction. TCRs above a frequency of 2 per 1,000, corresponding to the top 1% of the tumor frequency distribution, were defined as expanded. Renyi diversity was computed with the R vegan package after each repertoire had been subsampled 100 times to 5,000 TCRs. CDR3 similarity networks were constructed using string-kernel similarity of amino acid triplets, with links drawn between CDR3s whose pairwise similarity was above 0.82. Clones were called with MiXCR by TCRdb after fastp trimmed the public reads at Q25, and only in-frame beta chains were retained. Under each unique CDR3 protein, matching rows form one entry showing the most common genes and DNA. The V and J calls follow TCRdb's processing rather than the paper's. This sample holds about 48,000 distinct CDR3 sequences; roughly 5% were observed only once. The top ten constitute approximately 10% of the sample.

The sequencing used PBMCs, collected at surgery. The clonotype was recovered from a male donor with early-stage non-small cell lung cancer. The rearrangement combines TRBV29-1 with TRBJ2-3, with the D assignment possibly TRBD1 or TRBD2, given 5 matching bases for each. The CDR3 reads CSVDSYRGRETDTQYF. Here is the DNA: TGCAGCGTTGACTCGTATCGGGGCAGGGAAACAGATACGCAGTATTTT.